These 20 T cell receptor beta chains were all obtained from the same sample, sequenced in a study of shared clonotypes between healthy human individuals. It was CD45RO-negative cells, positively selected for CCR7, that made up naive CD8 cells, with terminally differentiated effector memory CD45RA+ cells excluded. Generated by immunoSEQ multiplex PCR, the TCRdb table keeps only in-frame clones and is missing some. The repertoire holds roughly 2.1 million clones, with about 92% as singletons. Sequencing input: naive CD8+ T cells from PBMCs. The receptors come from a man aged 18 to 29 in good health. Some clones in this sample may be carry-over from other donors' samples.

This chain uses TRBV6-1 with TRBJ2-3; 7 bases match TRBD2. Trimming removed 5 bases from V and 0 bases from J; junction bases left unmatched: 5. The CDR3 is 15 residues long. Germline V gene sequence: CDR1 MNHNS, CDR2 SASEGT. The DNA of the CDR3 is TGTGCCAGCAGTCTACTAGCGTCCAGCACAGATACGCAGTATTTT. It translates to CASSLLASSTDTQYF.

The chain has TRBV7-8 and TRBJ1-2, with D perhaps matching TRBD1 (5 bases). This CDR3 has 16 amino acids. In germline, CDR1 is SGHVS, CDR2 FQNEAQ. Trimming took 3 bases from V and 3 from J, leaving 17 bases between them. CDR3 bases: TGTGCCAGCAGCTTTAATACAGAGGGGATGGACTATGGCTACACCTTC. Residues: CASSFNTEGMDYGYTF. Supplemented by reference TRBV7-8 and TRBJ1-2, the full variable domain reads GAGVSQSPRYKVAKRGQDVALRCDPISGHVSLFWYQQALGQGPEFLTYFQNEAQLDKSGLPSDRFFAERPEGSVSTLKIQRTQQEDSAVYLCASSFNTEGMDYGYTFGSGTRLTVV.

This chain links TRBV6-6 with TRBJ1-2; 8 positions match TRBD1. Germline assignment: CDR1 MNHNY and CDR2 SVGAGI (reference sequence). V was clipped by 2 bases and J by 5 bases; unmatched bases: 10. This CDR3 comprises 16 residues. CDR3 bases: TGTGCCAGCAGTTACGTGGCAGGGGGCGCTCTATATGGCTACACCTTC. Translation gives CASSYVAGGALYGYTF.

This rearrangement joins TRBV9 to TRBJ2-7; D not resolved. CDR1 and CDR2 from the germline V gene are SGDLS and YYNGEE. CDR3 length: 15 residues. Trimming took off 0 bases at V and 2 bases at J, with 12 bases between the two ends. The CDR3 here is CASSVAWGGAYEQYF. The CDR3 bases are TGTGCCAGCAGCGTAGCTTGGGGTGGTGCCTACGAGCAGTACTTC.

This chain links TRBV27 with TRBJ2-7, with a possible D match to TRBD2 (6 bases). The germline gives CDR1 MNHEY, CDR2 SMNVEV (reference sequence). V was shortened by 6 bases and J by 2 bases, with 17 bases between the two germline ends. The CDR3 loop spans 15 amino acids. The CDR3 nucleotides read TGTGCCAGCAGCCGGGGGTCACGTTCTGCCTACGAGCAGTACTTC. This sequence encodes CASSRGSRSAYEQYF.

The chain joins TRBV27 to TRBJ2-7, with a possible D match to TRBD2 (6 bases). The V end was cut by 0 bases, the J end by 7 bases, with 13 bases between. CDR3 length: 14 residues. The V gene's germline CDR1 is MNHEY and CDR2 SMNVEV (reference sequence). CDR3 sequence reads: CASSLSGGTGEQYF. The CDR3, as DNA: TGTGCCAGCAGTTTATCTGGGGGGACGGGAGAGCAGTACTTC.

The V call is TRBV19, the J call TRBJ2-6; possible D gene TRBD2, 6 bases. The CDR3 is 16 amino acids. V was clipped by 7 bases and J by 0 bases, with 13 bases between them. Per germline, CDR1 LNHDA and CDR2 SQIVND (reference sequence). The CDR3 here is CASTGLGSSGANVLTF. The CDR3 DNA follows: TGTGCCAGTACGGGACTGGGGAGCTCTGGGGCCAACGTCCTGACTTTC.

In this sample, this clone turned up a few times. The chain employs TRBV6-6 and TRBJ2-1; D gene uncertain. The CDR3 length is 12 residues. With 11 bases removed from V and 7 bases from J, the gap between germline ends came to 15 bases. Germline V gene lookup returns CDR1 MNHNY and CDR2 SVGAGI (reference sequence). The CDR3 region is CAASRPNNEQFF. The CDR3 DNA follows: TGTGCCGCCAGCCGCCCTAATAATGAGCAGTTCTTC.

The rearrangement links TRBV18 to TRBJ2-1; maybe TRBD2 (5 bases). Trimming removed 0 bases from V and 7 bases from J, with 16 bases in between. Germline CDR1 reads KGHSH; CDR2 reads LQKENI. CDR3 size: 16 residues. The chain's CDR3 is CASSPPLATPSNEQFF. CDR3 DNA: TGTGCCAGCTCACCACCGTTAGCGACCCCCTCGAATGAGCAGTTCTTC.

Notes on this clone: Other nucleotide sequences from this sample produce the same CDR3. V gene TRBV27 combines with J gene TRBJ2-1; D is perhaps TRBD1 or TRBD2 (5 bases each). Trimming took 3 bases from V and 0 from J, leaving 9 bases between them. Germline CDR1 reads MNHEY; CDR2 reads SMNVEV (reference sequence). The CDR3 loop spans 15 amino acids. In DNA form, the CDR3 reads TGTGCCAGCAGTTTTGCAGGGAGCTCCTACAATGAGCAGTTCTTC. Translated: CASSFAGSSYNEQFF.

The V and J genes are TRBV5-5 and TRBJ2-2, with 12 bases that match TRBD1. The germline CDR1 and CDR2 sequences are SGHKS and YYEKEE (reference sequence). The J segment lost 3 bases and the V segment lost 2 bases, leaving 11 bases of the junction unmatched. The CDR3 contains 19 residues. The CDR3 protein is CASSLAHRDRGPDTGELFF. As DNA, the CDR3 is TGTGCCAGCAGCTTAGCCCACCGGGACAGGGGGCCCGACACCGGGGAGCTGTTTTTT. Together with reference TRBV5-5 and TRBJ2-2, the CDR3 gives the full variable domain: DAGVTQSPTHLIKTRGQQVTLRCSPISGHKSVSWYQQVLGQGPQFIFQYYEKEERGRGNFPDRFSARQFPNYSSELNVNALLLGDSALYLCASSLAHRDRGPDTGELFFGEGSRLTVL.

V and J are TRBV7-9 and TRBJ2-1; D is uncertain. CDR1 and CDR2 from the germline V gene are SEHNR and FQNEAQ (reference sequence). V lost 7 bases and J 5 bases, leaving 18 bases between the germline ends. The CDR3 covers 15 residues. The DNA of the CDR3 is TGTGCCAGCAAACTATCCCCCCAGCGAAACAATGAGCAGTTCTTC. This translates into CASKLSPQRNNEQFF.

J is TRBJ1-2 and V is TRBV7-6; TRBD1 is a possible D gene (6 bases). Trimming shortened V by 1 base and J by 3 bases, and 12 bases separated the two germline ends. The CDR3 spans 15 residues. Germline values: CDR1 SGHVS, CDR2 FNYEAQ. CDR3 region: CASSLGRGLDYGYTF. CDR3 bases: TGTGCCAGCAGCTTAGGCCGGGGGCTCGACTATGGCTACACCTTC.

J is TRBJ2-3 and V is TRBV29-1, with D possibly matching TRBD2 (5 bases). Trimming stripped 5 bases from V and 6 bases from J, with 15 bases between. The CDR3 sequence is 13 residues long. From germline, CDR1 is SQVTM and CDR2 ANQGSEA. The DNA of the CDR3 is TGCAGCGTTCCGCTAGCCCGTCGGGATACGCAGTATTTT. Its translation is CSVPLARRDTQYF.

CDR3 nucleotides: TGTGCCAGCAGTTTATCAGCAGGGGGCGTGGGAACTGAAGCTTTCTTT. It encodes CASSLSAGGVGTEAFF. The chain uses TRBV28 and TRBJ1-1, with 8 bases aligning to TRBD1. The V gene end was trimmed by 1 base and the J gene end by 5 bases; junction bases not matched to a gene: 9. CDR3 length equals 16 residues. Germline CDR1 reads MDHEN; CDR2 reads SYDVKM.

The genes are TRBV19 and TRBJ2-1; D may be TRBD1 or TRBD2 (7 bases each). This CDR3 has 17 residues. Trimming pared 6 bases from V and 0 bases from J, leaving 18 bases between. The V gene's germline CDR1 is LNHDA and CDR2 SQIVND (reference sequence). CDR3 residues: CASSQGGGYPSYNEQFF. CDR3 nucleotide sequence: TGTGCCAGTAGCCAGGGGGGGGGATATCCCTCCTACAATGAGCAGTTCTTC.

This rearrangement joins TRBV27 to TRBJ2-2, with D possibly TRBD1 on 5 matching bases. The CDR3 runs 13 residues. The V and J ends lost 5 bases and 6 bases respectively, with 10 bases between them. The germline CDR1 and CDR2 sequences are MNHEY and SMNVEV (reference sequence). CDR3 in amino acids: CASSPQGAGELFF. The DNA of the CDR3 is TGTGCCAGCAGTCCTCAGGGTGCCGGGGAGCTGTTTTTT.

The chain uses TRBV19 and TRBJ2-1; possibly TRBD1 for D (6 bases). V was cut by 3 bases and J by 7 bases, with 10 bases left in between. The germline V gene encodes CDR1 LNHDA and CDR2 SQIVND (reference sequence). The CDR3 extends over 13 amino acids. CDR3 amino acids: CASSIDRSNEQFF. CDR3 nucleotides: TGTGCCAGTAGTATTGACAGGTCTAATGAGCAGTTCTTC.

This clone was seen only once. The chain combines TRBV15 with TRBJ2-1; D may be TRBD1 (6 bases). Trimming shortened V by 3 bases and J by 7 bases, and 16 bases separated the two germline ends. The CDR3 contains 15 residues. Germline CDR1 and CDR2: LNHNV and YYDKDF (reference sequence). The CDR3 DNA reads TGTGCCACCAGCAGCGGGTTGGGGGCGGAGAATGAGCAGTTCTTC. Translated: CATSSGLGAENEQFF.

CDR3 loop: CASSTGGQFRLNEQFF. As DNA, the CDR3 is TGTGCCAGCAGCACTGGTGGGCAGTTCCGTCTCAATGAGCAGTTCTTC. The V and J genes are TRBV11-2 and TRBJ2-1; D not resolved. The CDR3 length is 16 residues. V dropped 5 bases and J dropped 6 bases, with 20 bases sitting between them. Looked up from germline, CDR1 is SGHAT and CDR2 is FQNNGV. Based on the CDR3 plus reference TRBV11-2 and TRBJ2-1, the full variable domain is EAGVAQSPRYKIIEKRQSVAFWCNPISGHATLYWYQQILGQGPKLLIQFQNNGVVDDSQLPKDRFSAERLKGVDSTLKIQPAKLEDSAVYLCASSTGGQFRLNEQFFGPGTRLTVL.